The 23 T cell receptor beta chains in this list originate from one sample, sequenced in a study of Siglec-9 on CD8 T cells in melanoma. The assay was immunoSEQ multiplex PCR, and TCRdb's table has in-frame clones only and misses some. This sample yields about 36,000 clones, of which around 82% are seen a single time; roughly 1.8% belongs to the top ten. The source material was Siglec-9- CD8+ T cells sorted from blood. The receptors originated from a human donor in good health.

The chain is built from TRBV6-1 and TRBJ1-3; D perhaps matches TRBD1 (6 bases). The CDR3 runs 15 residues. The V end was cut by 5 bases, the J end by 4 bases, with 15 bases between. From germline, CDR1 is MNHNS and CDR2 SASEGT. The CDR3 DNA reads as TGTGCCAGCAGTACAGGGTCCGGCACCGGAAACACCATATATTTT. It codes for CASSTGSGTGNTIYF.

This clone was recorded once. The V and J genes are TRBV2 and TRBJ2-7; a weak D match, TRBD2 (5 bases). Germline V CDR1 and CDR2: SNHLY, FYNNEI. This CDR3 region has 12 residues. V was shortened by 2 bases and J by 6 bases, with 8 bases between the two germline ends. This CDR3 reads CASSEFRGEQYF. Here the CDR3 DNA reads TGTGCCAGCAGTGAATTTCGGGGCGAGCAGTACTTC.

Written as DNA, the CDR3 is TGTGCCAGCAGCGACCTAGACAAAAATCAGCCCCAGCATTTT. It translates to CASSDLDKNQPQHF. The J gene is TRBJ1-5, the V gene TRBV6-1; D gene unclear. Germline V gives CDR1 MNHNS, CDR2 SASEGT. CDR3 length: 14 residues. Trimming cost V 6 bases and J 4 bases, with 13 bases left between them.

The V call is TRBV6-6, the J call TRBJ1-4; maybe TRBD1 (5 bases). Trimming left V 1 base short and J 3 bases short, with 9 bases between. Germline CDR1 and CDR2: MNHNY and SVGAGI (reference sequence). There are 15 residues in the CDR3. CDR3 in amino acids: CASSYYGGANEKLFF. The CDR3 DNA sequence: TGTGCCAGCAGTTACTACGGGGGAGCTAATGAAAAACTGTTTTTT.

The chain is built from TRBV13 and TRBJ2-3; a possible D gene is TRBD1 (6 bases). V was cut by 0 bases and J by 5 bases, with 15 bases left in between. Germline loops: CDR1 PRHDT, CDR2 FYEKMQ (reference sequence). This CDR3 has 16 residues. The CDR3 DNA follows: TGTGCCAGCAGCTTAGGGAGTCGGCAGGGGCAAGATACGCAGTATTTT. It codes for CASSLGSRQGQDTQYF.

This clone was picked up one time. The V gene is TRBV4-1, the J gene TRBJ2-5, with 7 nucleotides matching TRBD1. This CDR3 comprises 14 residues. Germline V gives CDR1 MGHRA, CDR2 YSYEKL. Germline trimming cut 4 bases from V and 1 base from J; bases unmatched to any gene: 3. CDR3 DNA: TGCGCCAGCAGCCCACAGGGGCTCCAAGAGACCCAGTACTTC. Amino acids: CASSPQGLQETQYF.

The chain links TRBV9 to TRBJ2-3; D assignment may be TRBD1 or TRBD2 (7 bases each). CDR3 size: 13 residues. From germline, CDR1 is SGDLS and CDR2 YYNGEE. V was cut by 4 bases and J by 6 bases, with 12 bases left in between. The CDR3 loop is CASSPQGGDTQYF. CDR3 in DNA: TGTGCCAGCAGCCCCCAGGGGGGGGATACGCAGTATTTT.

CDR3 DNA sequence: TGTGCCAGCAGCTTAGGTCTAAGTGGCACCGGGGAGCTGTTTTTT. Its protein is CASSLGLSGTGELFF. V is TRBV7-9 and J is TRBJ2-2; D unclear. The CDR3 is 15 amino acids. The V end was cut by 1 base, the J end by 4 bases, with 10 bases between. Looked up from germline, CDR1 is SEHNR and CDR2 is FQNEAQ (reference sequence).

The V and J genes are TRBV18 and TRBJ2-7; perhaps TRBD1 as D (5 bases). V was pared by 4 bases and J by 2 bases, with 9 bases between. Germline V CDR1 and CDR2: KGHSH, LQKENI. CDR3 length: 13 residues. The DNA of the CDR3 is TGTGCCAGCTCACAGGACATGACCTACGAGCAGTACTTC. Translated: CASSQDMTYEQYF.

This CDR3 is CAWSPGLFGTEAFF. In DNA form, the CDR3 reads TGTGCCTGGAGTCCCGGGTTGTTCGGCACTGAAGCTTTCTTT. The V call is TRBV30, the J call TRBJ1-1; D is unclear. The CDR3 length is 14 residues. Germline loops: CDR1 GTSNPN, CDR2 SVGIG (reference sequence). Trimming left V 2 bases short and J 4 bases short, with 14 bases between.

V is TRBV9 and J is TRBJ1-3; D remains unclear. The CDR3 totals 12 residues. V lost 4 bases and J 8 bases, leaving 10 bases between the germline ends. Germline CDR1 reads SGDLS; CDR2 reads YYNGEE. Written as DNA, the CDR3 is TGTGCCAGCAGCTCCCTTTGGGACACCATATATTTT. The encoded protein is CASSSLWDTIYF. The whole variable domain, remainder taken from reference TRBV9 and TRBJ1-3, is DSGVTQTPKHLITATGQRVTLRCSPRSGDLSVYWYQQSLDQGLQFLIQYYNGEERAKGNILERFSAQQFPDLHSELNLSSLELGDSALYFCASSSLWDTIYFGEGSWLTVV.

This chain links TRBV7-9 with TRBJ2-7; either TRBD1 or TRBD2 may supply D (5 bases each). CDR1 is SEHNR and CDR2 is FQNEAQ in the germline V gene (reference sequence). The CDR3 totals 14 residues. With 5 bases removed from V and 2 bases from J, the gap between germline ends came to 13 bases. Here the CDR3 reads CASSPRDGPYEQYF. In DNA, the CDR3 is TGTGCCAGCAGCCCCCGGGACGGCCCCTACGAGCAGTACTTC. The full variable domain, completed using reference TRBV7-9 and TRBJ2-7, is DTGVSQNPRHKITKRGQNVTFRCDPISEHNRLYWYRQTLGQGPEFLTYFQNEAQLEKSRLLSDRFSAERPKGSFSTLEIQRTEQGDSAMYLCASSPRDGPYEQYFGPGTRLTVT.

J is TRBJ2-7 and V is TRBV4-2, with D hard to call. Germline CDR1 and CDR2: LGHNA and YNFKEQ. The CDR3 extends over 13 amino acids. Trimming stripped 5 bases from V and 2 bases from J, with 10 bases between. As DNA, the CDR3 is TGTGCCAGCAGCGCTGGCCAGACCTACGAGCAGTACTTC. Its protein is CASSAGQTYEQYF.

The chain recombines TRBV13 with TRBJ2-7; the D is unclear. From germline, CDR1 is PRHDT and CDR2 FYEKMQ (reference sequence). Trimming took 0 bases from V and 9 from J, leaving 9 bases between them. The CDR3 sequence is 12 residues long. DNA for the CDR3: TGTGCCAGCAGCTTAGGGGACCGTTGGCAGTACTTC. Residues: CASSLGDRWQYF.

The sample holds a few counts of this clone. The chain carries TRBV4-1 and TRBJ1-2, with a weak D call TRBD1 (6 bases). The CDR3 is 15 residues long. V lost 1 base and J lost 5, with 14 bases in between. Looked up from germline, CDR1 is MGHRA and CDR2 is YSYEKL. This chain's CDR3 is CASSQGRQVGYGYTF. CDR3 DNA sequence: TGCGCCAGCAGCCAAGGACGACAGGTTGGGTATGGCTACACCTTC.

The rearrangement joins TRBV28 to TRBJ2-7; D remains ambiguous. V lost 4 bases to trimming and J lost 4 bases, with 11 bases between them. Germline CDR1 MDHEN, CDR2 SYDVKM. CDR3 length: 13 residues. This chain's CDR3 is CASSYGRSYEQYF. The CDR3 bases are TGTGCCAGCAGTTATGGCAGGAGTTACGAGCAGTACTTC.

The rearrangement links TRBV7-9 to TRBJ2-1; 7 bases match TRBD2. V was clipped by 8 bases and J by 4 bases; unmatched bases: 11. This CDR3 has 15 amino acids. The germline gives CDR1 SEHNR, CDR2 FQNEAQ (reference sequence). The CDR3: CASFGSGDVYNEQFF. CDR3 nucleotide sequence: TGTGCCAGCTTCGGGAGCGGGGACGTGTACAATGAGCAGTTCTTC. Full variable domain (remainder filled in from reference TRBV7-9 and TRBJ2-1): DTGVSQNPRHKITKRGQNVTFRCDPISEHNRLYWYRQTLGQGPEFLTYFQNEAQLEKSRLLSDRFSAERPKGSFSTLEIQRTEQGDSAMYLCASFGSGDVYNEQFFGPGTRLTVL.

The gene calls are TRBV5-6 and TRBJ2-7, with TRBD2 matching over 11 bases. Trimming at V came to 4 bases and at J to 4 bases, leaving 7 bases not matched to a gene. Germline V gene data show CDR1 as SGHDT and CDR2 as YYEEEE. The CDR3 extends over 15 amino acids. CDR3 nucleotides: TGTGCCAGCAGCGCAACGACTAGCGGGGCTTACGAGCAGTACTTC. It is translated as CASSATTSGAYEQYF.

The chain has TRBV6-6 and TRBJ1-1; D is possibly TRBD1 (6 bases). Germline V gene lookup returns CDR1 MNHNY and CDR2 SVGAGI (reference sequence). The CDR3 is 15 amino acids. V lost 0 bases and J lost 4, with 12 bases in between. CDR3 coding DNA: TGTGCCAGCAGTTACTCGGAGTCGGACAGCACTGAAGCTTTCTTT. The encoded protein is CASSYSESDSTEAFF.

The genes are TRBV19 and TRBJ1-6; D uncertain. This CDR3 comprises 13 residues. Germline assignment: CDR1 LNHDA and CDR2 SQIVND (reference sequence). Trimming pared 5 bases from V and 10 bases from J, leaving 12 bases between. The CDR3 DNA follows: TGTGCCAGTAGTCTGGTACCTACATCACCCCTCCACTTT. It encodes CASSLVPTSPLHF.

The rearrangement links TRBV2 to TRBJ2-5; 11 bases match TRBD2. J was trimmed by 2 bases and V by 2 bases; bases with no gene match: 7. Germline V gene sequence: CDR1 SNHLY, CDR2 FYNNEI. CDR3 size: 17 residues. In DNA form, the CDR3 reads TGTGCCAGCAGTGAATGGGCTAGCGGGGGGCGGCAAGAGACCCAGTACTTC. Protein sequence: CASSEWASGGRQETQYF.

The rearrangement joins TRBV27 to TRBJ2-1; 8 bases are shared with TRBD2. The germline CDR1 and CDR2 sequences are MNHEY and SMNVEV (reference sequence). CDR3 size: 17 residues. V was pared by 5 bases and J by 5 bases, with 14 bases of the junction left unmatched. The DNA for the CDR3 is TGTGCCAGCAGTCCCTTATTCCCTAGCGGGCCCGACAATGAGCAGTTCTTC. Its protein product is CASSPLFPSGPDNEQFF.

This chain connects TRBV4-2 to TRBJ2-1; 7 nucleotides match TRBD2. Germline loops: CDR1 LGHNA, CDR2 YNFKEQ. J was trimmed by 1 base and V by 0 bases; bases with no gene match: 6. The CDR3 spans 17 residues. The CDR3 loop reads CASSQDPASGSYNEQFF. For the CDR3, the DNA is TGTGCCAGCAGCCAAGATCCGGCTAGCGGTTCCTACAATGAGCAGTTCTTC.